The sequence of this TCR beta chain was determined in a study of T cell responses to AZD1222 COVID-19 vaccine. At the level of the study: Pooled in the analysis were second doses at about 4 or about 12 weeks. Study-level points and caveats: Donor demographics were predominantly white British with a female majority; clonal diversity may be underestimated. Spike-specific TCRs gained breadth and depth after people received two AZD1222 doses. Dominant CD4 TCR responses targeted spike regions 160-218 and 743-854.

Clones were sequenced by immunoSEQ multiplex PCR, and TCRdb holds only the in-frame ones, with some missing. In the table there are roughly 140,000 clones, more than 85% of which are singletons. Notes on this clone: Its target is not known.

Germline loops: CDR1 KGHSH, CDR2 LQKENI. The CDR3 extends over 14 amino acids. V lost 3 bases and J lost 4, with 13 bases in between. The V and J genes are TRBV18 and TRBJ2-7, with D tentatively TRBD2 (6 bases). The specimen comprised peripheral blood, sampled on day 0 of AZD1222 vaccination. This TCR came from an adult in good health. The CDR3 region has the DNA TGTGCCAGCTCACCTCAGGGCGGGGCTTACGAGCAGTACTTC. It translates to CASSPQGGAYEQYF.